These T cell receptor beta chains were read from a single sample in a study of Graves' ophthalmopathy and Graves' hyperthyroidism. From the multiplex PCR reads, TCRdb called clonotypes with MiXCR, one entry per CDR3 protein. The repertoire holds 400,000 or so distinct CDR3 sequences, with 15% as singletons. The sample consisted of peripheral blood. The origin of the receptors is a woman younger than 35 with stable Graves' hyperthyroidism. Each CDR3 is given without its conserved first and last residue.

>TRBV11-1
ASSLGQNPNLQETQY
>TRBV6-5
AVRANTEAF
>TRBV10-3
AISGAVFSNQPQH
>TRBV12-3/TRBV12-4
ASSPRGFQETQY
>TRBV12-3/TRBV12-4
ARPCGGSQPQH
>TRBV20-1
SARDTGGSPLH
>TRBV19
ASSPGNRGNTEAF
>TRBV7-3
ASSSTAIGGYT
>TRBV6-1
ASGADTGELF
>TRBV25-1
ASSELGPGVEETQY
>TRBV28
ASSLFSGLGETQY
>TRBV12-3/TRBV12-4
ASSNPDRGGYT
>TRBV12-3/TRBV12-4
ASSLRTTGGWAYEQY
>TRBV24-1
ATGDSRAGGFGPQH
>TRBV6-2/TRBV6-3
ASRTSDRIHGYT
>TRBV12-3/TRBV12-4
ASSLGQGAPYGYT
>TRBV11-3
ASSPPQRNAHEQY
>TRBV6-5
ASSYSRYYGYT
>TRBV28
ASSPWTGNSNQPQH
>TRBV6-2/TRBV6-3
ASNRGMNTEAF
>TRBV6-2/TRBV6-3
ASSTTQNSPLH
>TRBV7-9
ASSRSIGTKNIKY
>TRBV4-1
ASSLWTGRDTEAF
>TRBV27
ASSPLGLSGSYGYT
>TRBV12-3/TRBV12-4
ASSPNPGQGAYNYGYT
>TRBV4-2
ASSQEVAGGSYEQY
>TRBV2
ASSKNRGRGYGYT
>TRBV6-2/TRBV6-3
ASRRAIHTYEQY
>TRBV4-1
ASSQIPAGELF
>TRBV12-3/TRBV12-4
ASSEGQGRWTEAF
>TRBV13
ASSFVTAGSREQY
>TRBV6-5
ASTSGGGYT
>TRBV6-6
ASSPISGAGAQPRNTEAF
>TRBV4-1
ASSQGQTGELF
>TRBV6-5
ASSTSRGAYEQY
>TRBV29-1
SGGGVNTEAF
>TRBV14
ASSRDRQPMNTEAF
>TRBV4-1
ASSQVSGNTGELF
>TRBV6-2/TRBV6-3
ASSYTLMNTDAF
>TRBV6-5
ASSSKDRPGDQPQH
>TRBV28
ASSLTGGTYEQY
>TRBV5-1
ASSLGGSGDSPLH
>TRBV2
ASSLGRRRTKNYEQY
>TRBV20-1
SARARATGWETQY
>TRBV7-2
ASSFWGGETQY
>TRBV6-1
ASSRSRGSNQPQH
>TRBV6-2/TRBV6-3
ASSYLRDSGGARETQY
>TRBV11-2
ASSGLGETQY
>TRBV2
ASRKENTEAF
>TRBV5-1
ASSLEASGDETQY
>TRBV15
ATSARQFNTEAF
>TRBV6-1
ASRPDSLSNQPQH
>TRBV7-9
ASSYIQGSYNSPLH
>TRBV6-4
ASSATNTGELF